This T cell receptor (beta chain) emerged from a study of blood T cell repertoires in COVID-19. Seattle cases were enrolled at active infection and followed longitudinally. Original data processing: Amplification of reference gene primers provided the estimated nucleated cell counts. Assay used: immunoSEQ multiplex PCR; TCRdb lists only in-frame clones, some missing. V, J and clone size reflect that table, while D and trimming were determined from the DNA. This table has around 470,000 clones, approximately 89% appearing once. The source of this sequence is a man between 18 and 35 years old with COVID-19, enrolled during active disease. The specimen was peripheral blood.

Here the CDR3 reads CSVARRLAGDNEQFF. CDR3 bases: TGCAGCGTTGCTCGTCGACTAGCGGGAGATAATGAGCAGTTCTTC. This rearrangement joins TRBV29-1 to TRBJ2-1; 12 nucleotides agree with TRBD2. The CDR3 consists of 15 residues. V gave up 4 bases and J gave up 7 bases; unmatched junction bases: 8. CDR1 and CDR2 (germline): SQVTM, ANQGSEA.